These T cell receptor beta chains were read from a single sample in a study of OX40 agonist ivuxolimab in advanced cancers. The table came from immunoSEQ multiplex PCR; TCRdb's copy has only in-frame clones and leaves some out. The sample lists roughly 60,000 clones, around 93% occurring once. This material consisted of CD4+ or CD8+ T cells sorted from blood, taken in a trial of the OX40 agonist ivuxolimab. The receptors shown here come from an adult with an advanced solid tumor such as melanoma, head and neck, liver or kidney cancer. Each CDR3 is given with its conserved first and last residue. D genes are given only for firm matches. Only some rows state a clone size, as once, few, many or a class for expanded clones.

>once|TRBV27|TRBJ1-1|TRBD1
CASSLDRGRSHTEAFF
TGTGCCAGCAGTTTAGACAGGGGGAGGTCGCACACTGAAGCTTTCTTT
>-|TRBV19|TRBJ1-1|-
CASSILGETEAFF
TGTGCCAGTAGTATTCTAGGGGAGACTGAAGCTTTCTTT
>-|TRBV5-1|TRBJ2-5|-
CASSPPRDHHGTQYF
TGCGCCAGCAGCCCGCCTCGGGACCACCATGGAACCCAGTACTTC
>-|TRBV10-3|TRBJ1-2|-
CAISDGGGDGYTF
TGTGCCATCAGTGATGGGGGTGGAGATGGCTACACCTTC
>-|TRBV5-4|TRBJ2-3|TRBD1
CASSKDRGRIDTQYF
TGTGCCAGCAGCAAGGACAGGGGGCGAATAGATACGCAGTATTTT
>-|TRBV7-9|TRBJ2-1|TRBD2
CASSSFGLAGNEQFF
TGTGCCAGCAGCTCATTCGGACTAGCGGGGAATGAGCAGTTCTTC
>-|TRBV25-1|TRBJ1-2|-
CASRDGQYYGYTF
TGTGCCAGCAGGGACGGACAGTACTATGGCTACACCTTC
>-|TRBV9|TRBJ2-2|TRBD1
CASSDGQGARRVTGELFF
TGTGCCAGCAGCGACGGACAGGGGGCGCGTAGGGTCACCGGGGAGCTGTTTTTT
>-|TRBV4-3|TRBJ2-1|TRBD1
CASSQDAGTGLRTYNEQFF
TGCGCCAGCAGCCAAGATGCCGGGACAGGGTTACGAACCTACAATGAGCAGTTCTTC
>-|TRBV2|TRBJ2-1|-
CATREGLASSYNEQFF
TGTGCCACCCGCGAGGGTTTGGCTAGCTCCTACAATGAGCAGTTCTTC
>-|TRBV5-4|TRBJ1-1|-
CASSSAGSGAAEAFF
TGTGCCAGCAGCTCCGCCGGGTCGGGTGCCGCTGAAGCTTTCTTT
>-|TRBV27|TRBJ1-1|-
CASSPTLSGTEAFF
TGTGCCAGCAGTCCAACTTTATCGGGCACTGAAGCTTTCTTT
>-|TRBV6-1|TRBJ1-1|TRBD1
CASSEPLSGQGERTEAFF
TGTGCCAGCAGTGAACCCCTCTCGGGACAGGGGGAAAGGACTGAAGCTTTCTTT
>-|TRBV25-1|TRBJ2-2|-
CASSVEVGVAGGELFF
TGTGCCAGCAGTGTGGAGGTGGGAGTTGCTGGCGGGGAGCTGTTTTTT
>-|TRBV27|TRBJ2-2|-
CASSFRFGGTGELFF
TGTGCCAGCAGTTTTAGATTTGGGGGCACCGGGGAGCTGTTTTTT
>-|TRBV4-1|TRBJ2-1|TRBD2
CASSQDGPSGKDEQFF
TGCGCCAGCAGCCAAGATGGCCCTAGCGGGAAGGATGAGCAGTTCTTC
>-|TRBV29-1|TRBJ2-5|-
CSVGVWHREVQETQYF
TGCAGCGTCGGTGTGTGGCACAGGGAAGTCCAAGAGACCCAGTACTTC
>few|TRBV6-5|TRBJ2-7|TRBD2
CASRTPGGSSYEQYF
TGTGCCAGCCGAACCCCCGGCGGGAGTTCCTACGAGCAGTACTTC
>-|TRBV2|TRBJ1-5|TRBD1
CASSETRTGSNQPQHF
TGTGCCAGCAGTGAAACCCGGACAGGGAGCAATCAGCCCCAGCATTTT
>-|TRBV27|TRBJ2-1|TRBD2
CASSLGTRYNEQFF
TGTGCCAGCAGTTTGGGGACTAGATACAATGAGCAGTTCTTC
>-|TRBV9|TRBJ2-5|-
CASSGPSPGETQYF
TGTGCCAGCAGCGGCCCCAGCCCTGGCGAGACCCAGTACTTC
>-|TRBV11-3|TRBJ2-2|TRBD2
CASSKLAGGSGELFF
TGTGCCAGCAGCAAGCTAGCGGGAGGGTCCGGGGAGCTGTTTTTT
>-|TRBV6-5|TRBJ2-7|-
CASSYDRITYEQYF
TGTGCCAGCAGTTATGACAGGATAACCTACGAGCAGTACTTC